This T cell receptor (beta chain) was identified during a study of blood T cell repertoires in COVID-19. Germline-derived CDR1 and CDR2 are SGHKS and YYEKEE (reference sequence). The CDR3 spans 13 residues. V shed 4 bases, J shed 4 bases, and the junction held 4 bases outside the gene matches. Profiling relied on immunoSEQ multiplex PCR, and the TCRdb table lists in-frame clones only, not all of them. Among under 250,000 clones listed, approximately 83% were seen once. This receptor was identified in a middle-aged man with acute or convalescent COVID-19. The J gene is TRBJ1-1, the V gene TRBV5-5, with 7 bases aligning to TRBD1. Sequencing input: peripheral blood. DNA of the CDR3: TGTGCCAGCAGCCCGACAGGGACCACTGAAGCTTTCTTT. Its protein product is CASSPTGTTEAFF.